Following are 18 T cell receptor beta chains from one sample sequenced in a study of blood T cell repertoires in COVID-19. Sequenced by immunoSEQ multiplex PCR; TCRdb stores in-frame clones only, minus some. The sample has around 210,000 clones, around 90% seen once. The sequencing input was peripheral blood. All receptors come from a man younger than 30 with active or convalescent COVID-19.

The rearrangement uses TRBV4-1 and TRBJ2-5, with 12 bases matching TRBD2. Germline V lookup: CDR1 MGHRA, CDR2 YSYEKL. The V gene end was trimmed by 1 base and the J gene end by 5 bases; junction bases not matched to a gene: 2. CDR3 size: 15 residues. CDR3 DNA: TGCGCCAGCAGCCAAGTCGGGACTAGCGGGGAGACCCAGTACTTC. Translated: CASSQVGTSGETQYF.

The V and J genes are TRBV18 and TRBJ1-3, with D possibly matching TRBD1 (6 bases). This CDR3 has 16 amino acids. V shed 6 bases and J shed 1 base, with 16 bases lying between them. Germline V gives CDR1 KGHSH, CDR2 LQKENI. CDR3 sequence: CASSPGQTWSGNTIYF. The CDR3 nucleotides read TGTGCCAGCTCCCCCGGACAGACCTGGTCTGGAAACACCATATATTTT.

The DNA of the CDR3 is TGTGCCAGCAGCGTAGGGTTGGTAGCGGGAGGGCCGCGCACAGATACGCAGTATTTT. Translation: CASSVGLVAGGPRTDTQYF. This chain connects TRBV9 to TRBJ2-3; 11 bases agree with TRBD2. Germline V lookup: CDR1 SGDLS, CDR2 YYNGEE. CDR3 length equals 19 residues. V shed 0 bases and J 1 base; nucleotides not matched to a gene: 10.

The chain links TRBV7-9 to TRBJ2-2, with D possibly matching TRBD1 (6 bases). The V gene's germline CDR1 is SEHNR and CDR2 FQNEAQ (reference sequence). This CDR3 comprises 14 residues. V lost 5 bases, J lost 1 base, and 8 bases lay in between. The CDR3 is CASSEQGNTGELFF. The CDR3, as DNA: TGTGCCAGCAGCGAACAGGGGAACACCGGGGAGCTGTTTTTT.

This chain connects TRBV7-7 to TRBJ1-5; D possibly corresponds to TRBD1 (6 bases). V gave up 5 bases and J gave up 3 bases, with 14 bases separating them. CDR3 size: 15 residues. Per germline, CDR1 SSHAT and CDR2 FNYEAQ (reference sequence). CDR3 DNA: TGTGCCAGCAGCCCGAGGACAGTCCACAATCAGCCCCAGCATTTT. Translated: CASSPRTVHNQPQHF.

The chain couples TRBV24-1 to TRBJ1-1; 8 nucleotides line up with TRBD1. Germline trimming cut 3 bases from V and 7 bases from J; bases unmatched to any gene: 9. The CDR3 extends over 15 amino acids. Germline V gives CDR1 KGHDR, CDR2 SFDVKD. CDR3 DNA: TGTGCCACCAGTGATGTTGGACAGGGAAGGAATGAAGCTTTCTTT. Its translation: CATSDVGQGRNEAFF.

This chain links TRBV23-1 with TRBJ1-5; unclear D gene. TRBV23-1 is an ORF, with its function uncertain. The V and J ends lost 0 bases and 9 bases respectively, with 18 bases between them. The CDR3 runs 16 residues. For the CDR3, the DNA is TGCGCCAGCAGTCAATCGGCCCCCCGGACTGCGTCGCCCCAGCATTTT. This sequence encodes CASSQSAPRTASPQHF.

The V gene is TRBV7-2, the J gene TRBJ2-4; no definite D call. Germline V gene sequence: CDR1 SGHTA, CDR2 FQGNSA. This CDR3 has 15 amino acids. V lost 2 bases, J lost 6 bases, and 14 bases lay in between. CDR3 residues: CASSLRIGEGNIQYF. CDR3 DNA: TGTGCCAGCAGCTTAAGGATTGGAGAAGGAAACATTCAGTACTTC.

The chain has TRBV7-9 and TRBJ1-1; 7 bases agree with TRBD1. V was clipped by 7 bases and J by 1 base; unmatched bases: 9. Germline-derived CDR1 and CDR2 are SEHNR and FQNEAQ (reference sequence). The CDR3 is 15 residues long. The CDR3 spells CASTSQQGSNTEAFF. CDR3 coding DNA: TGTGCCAGCACCTCACAACAGGGGTCGAACACTGAAGCTTTCTTT.

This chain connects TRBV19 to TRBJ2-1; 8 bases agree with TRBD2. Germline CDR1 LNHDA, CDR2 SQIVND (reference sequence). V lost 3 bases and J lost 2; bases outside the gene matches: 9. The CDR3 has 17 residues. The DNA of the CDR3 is TGTGCCAGTAGTATGCGATCTGTACTAGCGGCCTACAATGAGCAGTTCTTC. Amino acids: CASSMRSVLAAYNEQFF.

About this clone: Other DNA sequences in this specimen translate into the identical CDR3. CDR3 protein: CASSVGTSGYEQYF. The CDR3 DNA reads as TGTGCCAGCAGCGTAGGGACTAGCGGCTACGAGCAGTACTTC. This chain connects TRBV9 to TRBJ2-7, with 10 nucleotides matching TRBD2. Germline V lookup: CDR1 SGDLS, CDR2 YYNGEE. The V and J ends lost 0 bases and 3 bases, in that order; junction bases with no gene match: 0. The CDR3 contains 14 residues.

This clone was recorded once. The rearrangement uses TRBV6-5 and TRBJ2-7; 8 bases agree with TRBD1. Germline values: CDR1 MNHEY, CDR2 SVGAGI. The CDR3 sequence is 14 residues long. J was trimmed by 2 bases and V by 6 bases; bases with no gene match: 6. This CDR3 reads CASRTQDRAYEQYF. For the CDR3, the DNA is TGTGCCAGCAGGACCCAGGACAGGGCCTACGAGCAGTACTTC.

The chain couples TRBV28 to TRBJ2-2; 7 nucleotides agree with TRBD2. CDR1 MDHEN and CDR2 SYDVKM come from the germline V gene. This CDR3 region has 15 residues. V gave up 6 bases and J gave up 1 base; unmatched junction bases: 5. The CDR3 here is CASSYPSGNTGELFF. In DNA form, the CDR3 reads TGTGCCAGCAGCTACCCTAGCGGGAACACCGGGGAGCTGTTTTTT.

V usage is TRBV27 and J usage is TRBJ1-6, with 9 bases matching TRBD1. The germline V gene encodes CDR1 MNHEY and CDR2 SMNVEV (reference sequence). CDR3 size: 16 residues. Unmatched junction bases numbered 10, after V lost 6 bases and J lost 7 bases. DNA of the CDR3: TGTGCCAGCAGGTCTACGGGACAGGGAGGGAATTCACCCCTCCACTTT. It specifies CASRSTGQGGNSPLHF.

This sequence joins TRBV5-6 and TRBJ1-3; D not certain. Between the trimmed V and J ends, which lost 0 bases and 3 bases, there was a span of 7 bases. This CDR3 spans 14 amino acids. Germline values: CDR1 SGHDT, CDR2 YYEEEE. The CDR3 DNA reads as TGTGCCAGCAGCTTGGTGGCAGATGGAAACACCATATATTTT. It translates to CASSLVADGNTIYF. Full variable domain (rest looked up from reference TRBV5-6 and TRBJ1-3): DAGVTQSPTHLIKTRGQQVTLRCSPKSGHDTVSWYQQALGQGPQFIFQYYEEEERQRGNFPDRFSGHQFPNYSSELNVNALLLGDSALYLCASSLVADGNTIYFGEGSWLTVV.

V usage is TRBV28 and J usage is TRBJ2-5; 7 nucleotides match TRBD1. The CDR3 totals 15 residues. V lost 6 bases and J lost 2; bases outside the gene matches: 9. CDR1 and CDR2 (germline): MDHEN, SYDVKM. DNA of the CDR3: TGTGCCAGCAGCCAGAGCCGGGACAGACAAGAGACCCAGTACTTC. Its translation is CASSQSRDRQETQYF.

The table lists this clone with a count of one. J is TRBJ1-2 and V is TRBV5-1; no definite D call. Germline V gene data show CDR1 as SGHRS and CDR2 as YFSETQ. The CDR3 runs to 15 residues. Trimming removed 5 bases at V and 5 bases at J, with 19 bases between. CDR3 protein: CASRREIDGTYGYTF. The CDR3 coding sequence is TGCGCCAGCAGACGGGAAATAGACGGAACATATGGCTACACCTTC.

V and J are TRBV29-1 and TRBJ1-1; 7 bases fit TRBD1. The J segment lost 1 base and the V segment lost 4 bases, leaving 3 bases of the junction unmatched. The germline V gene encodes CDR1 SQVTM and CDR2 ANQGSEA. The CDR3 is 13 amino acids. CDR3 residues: CSVVGQTNTEAFF. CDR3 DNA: TGCAGCGTTGTGGGACAGACGAACACTGAAGCTTTCTTT.